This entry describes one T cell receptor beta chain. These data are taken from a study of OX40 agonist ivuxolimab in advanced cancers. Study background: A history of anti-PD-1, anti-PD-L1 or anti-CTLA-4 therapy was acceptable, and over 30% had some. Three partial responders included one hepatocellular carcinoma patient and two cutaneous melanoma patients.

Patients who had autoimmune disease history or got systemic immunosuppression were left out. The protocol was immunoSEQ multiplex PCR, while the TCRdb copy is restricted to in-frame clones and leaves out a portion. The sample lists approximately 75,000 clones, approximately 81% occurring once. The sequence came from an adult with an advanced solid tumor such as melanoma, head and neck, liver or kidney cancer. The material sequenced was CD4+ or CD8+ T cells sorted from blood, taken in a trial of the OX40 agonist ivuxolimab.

CDR3 protein: CASSEPLLGGVSGELFF. The CDR3 nucleotides read TGTGCCAGCAGCGAGCCACTACTCGGGGGGGTGTCCGGGGAGCTGTTTTTT. The genes are TRBV9 and TRBJ2-2, with TRBD2 identical over 8 bases. V shed 3 bases and J 6 bases; nucleotides not matched to a gene: 13. CDR3 size: 17 residues. Germline values: CDR1 SGDLS, CDR2 YYNGEE.